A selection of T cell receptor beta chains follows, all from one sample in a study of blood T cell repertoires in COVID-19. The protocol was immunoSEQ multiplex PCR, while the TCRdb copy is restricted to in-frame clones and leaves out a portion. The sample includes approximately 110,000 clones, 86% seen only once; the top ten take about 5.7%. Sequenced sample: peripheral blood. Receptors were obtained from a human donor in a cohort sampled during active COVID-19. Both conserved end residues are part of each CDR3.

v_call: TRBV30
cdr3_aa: CAWSFRTGQGYQPQHF

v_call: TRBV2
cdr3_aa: CASRADRGVEKLFF

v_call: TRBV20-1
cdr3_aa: CSASGASGASYEQYF

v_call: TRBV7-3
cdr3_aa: CASRPRTGGSDGYTF

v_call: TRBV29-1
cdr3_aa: CSVGRTGALRTEAFF

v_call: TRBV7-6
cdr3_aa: CASSLGSGAGELFF

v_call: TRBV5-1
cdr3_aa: CASSQGGGITYGYTF

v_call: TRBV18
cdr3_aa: CASSQVEGEKLFF

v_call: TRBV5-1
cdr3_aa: CASSAGRYEQYF

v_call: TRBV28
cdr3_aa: CASSLGGRETQYF

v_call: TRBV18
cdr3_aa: CASSPGGGQETQYF

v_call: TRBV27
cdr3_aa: CASRLGLGPLGEQFF

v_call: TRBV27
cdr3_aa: CASSRGRDTDTQYF

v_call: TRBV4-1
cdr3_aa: CASSQEKGTNTGELFF

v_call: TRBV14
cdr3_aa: CASSPPGGYGYTF

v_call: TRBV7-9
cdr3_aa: CASSAKQGAPEFGNTIYF

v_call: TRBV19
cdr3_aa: CASRGLDSIEQYF

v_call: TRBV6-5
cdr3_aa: CASSYSQGGSEAFF

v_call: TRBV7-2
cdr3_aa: CASSFGGTRGTEAFF

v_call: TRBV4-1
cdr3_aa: CASSHAGQGNNEQFF

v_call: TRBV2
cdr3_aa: CASSEALLRTSGTLYEQYF

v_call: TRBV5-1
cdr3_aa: CASSLDDRTNTEAFF

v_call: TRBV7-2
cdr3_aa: CASSLTRSGRGLNEQFF

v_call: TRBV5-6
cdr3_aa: CASRSGLASLTYEQYF

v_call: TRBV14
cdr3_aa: CASSLVSTGELFF

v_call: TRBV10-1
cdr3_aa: CASSDWTSSYEQYF

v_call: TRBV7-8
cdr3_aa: CASSLQLNTGELFF

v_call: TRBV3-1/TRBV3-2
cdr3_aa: CASGTGAGNTIYF